The present TCR beta chain was sequenced within a study of blood T cells in healthy people across ages. Together with a sample-barcoded 5' primer, a J-beta primer mix was included in a second PCR lasting about 6 to 11 cycles. TCRdb used MiXCR to reprocess the 5' RACE reads, holding one entry per CDR3 protein. The sample has 850,000 to 1,000,000 distinct CDR3 sequences, around 54% seen once. The CDR3 spans 16 residues. With V trimmed by 2 bases and J by 0 bases, 7 bases remained unmatched. Germline assignment: CDR1 DFQATT and CDR2 SNEGSKA (reference sequence). Sequenced sample: blood. This sequence was found in a woman aged 55-69 years in good health. This chain uses TRBV20-1 with TRBJ2-1, with TRBD1 identical over 7 bases. In nucleotides, the CDR3 is TGCAGTGCTAGACCAACAGGGGCGAGCTCCTACAATGAGCAGTTCTTC. Amino acids: CSARPTGASSYNEQFF.